These 5 T cell receptor beta chains were all obtained from the same sample, sequenced in a study of cytomegalovirus exposure and HLA in healthy donors. Produced via immunoSEQ multiplex PCR; TCRdb's table is partial and in-frame only. The profile shows some 210,000 clones, less than 90% of them singletons. The sample consisted of PBMCs. The receptors here all came from a woman younger than 35 in good health and CMV-seronegative.

This rearrangement joins TRBV10-3 to TRBJ1-1; 7 nucleotides match TRBD1. V was clipped by 10 bases and J by 0 bases; unmatched bases: 5. The CDR3 runs to 13 residues. Looked up from germline, CDR1 is ENHRY and CDR2 is SYGVKD. The CDR3 nucleotides are TGTGCCACCGGGGACAGATTGAACACTGAAGCTTTCTTT. Translated: CATGDRLNTEAFF.

The chain carries TRBV5-6 and TRBJ2-1; maybe TRBD2 (6 bases). Germline V lookup: CDR1 SGHDT, CDR2 YYEEEE. V dropped 4 bases and J dropped 0 bases, with 14 bases sitting between them. The CDR3 spans 16 residues. CDR3: CASSQKTSPSYNEQFF. In DNA, the CDR3 is TGTGCCAGCAGCCAAAAGACTAGTCCCTCCTACAATGAGCAGTTCTTC.

J is TRBJ1-1 and V is TRBV5-6; no reliable D call. The CDR3 is 13 residues long. V was trimmed by 4 bases and J by 3 bases, leaving 10 bases between them. Germline V gives CDR1 SGHDT, CDR2 YYEEEE. The chain's CDR3 is CASSLGRYTEAFF. In DNA, the CDR3 is TGTGCCAGCAGCCTAGGACGGTACACTGAAGCTTTCTTT.

This clone was seen just once. V is TRBV6-5 and J is TRBJ1-1; D might be TRBD1 (5 bases). Trimming removed 6 bases at V and 1 base at J, with 15 bases between. The CDR3 extends over 15 amino acids. CDR1 and CDR2 (germline): MNHEY, SVGAGI. The CDR3 protein is CASRPLSQGNTEAFF. CDR3 in DNA: TGTGCCAGCAGACCGCTCTCCCAGGGGAACACTGAAGCTTTCTTT.

The chain uses TRBV19 and TRBJ2-1; 10 bases are a match to TRBD1. Germline-derived CDR1 and CDR2 are LNHDA and SQIVND (reference sequence). Trimming at V came to 6 bases and at J to 8 bases, leaving 10 bases not matched to a gene. This CDR3 has 15 residues. CDR3 DNA: TGTGCCAGTAGCTCGGGACAGGGGAGGGTTCATGAGCAGTTCTTC. Its protein is CASSSGQGRVHEQFF.